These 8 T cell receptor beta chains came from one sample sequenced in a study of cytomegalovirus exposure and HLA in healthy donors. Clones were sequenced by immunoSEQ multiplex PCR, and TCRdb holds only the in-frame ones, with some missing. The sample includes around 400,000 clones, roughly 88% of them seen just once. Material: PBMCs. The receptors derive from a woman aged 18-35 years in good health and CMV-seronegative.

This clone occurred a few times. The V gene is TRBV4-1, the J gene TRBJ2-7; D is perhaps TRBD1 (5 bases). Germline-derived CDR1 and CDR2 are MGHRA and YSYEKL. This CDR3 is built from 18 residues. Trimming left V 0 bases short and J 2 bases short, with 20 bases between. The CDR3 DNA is TGCGCCAGCAGCCAAGATATGGAGACAGCCCAGTTTGCCTACGAGCAGTACTTC. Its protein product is CASSQDMETAQFAYEQYF.

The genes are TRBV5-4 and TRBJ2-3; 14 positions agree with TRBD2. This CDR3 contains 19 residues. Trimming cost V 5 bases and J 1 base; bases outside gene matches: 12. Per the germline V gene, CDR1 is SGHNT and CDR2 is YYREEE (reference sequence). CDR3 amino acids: CASRPPGTSGRRGTDTQYF. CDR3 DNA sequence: TGTGCCAGCAGGCCGCCGGGGACTAGCGGGAGAAGGGGCACAGATACGCAGTATTTT.

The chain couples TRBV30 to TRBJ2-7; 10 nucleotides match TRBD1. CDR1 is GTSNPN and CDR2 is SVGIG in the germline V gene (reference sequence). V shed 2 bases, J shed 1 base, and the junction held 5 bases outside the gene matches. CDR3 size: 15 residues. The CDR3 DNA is TGTGCCTGGAGTCCGGGACAGGGGCTTTCCTACGAGCAGTACTTC. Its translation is CAWSPGQGLSYEQYF.

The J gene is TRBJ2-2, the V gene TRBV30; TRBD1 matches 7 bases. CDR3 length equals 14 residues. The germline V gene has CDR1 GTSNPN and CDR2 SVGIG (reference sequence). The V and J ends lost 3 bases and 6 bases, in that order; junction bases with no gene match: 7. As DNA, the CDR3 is TGTGCCTGGAGGGGACAGCGAGGGGCCGGGGAGCTGTTTTTT. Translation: CAWRGQRGAGELFF.

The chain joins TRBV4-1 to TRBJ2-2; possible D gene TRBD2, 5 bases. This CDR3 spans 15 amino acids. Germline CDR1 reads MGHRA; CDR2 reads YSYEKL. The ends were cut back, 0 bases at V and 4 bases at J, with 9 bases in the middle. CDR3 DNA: TGCGCCAGCAGCCAAGATGAGGGAATCACCGGGGAGCTGTTTTTT. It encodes CASSQDEGITGELFF.

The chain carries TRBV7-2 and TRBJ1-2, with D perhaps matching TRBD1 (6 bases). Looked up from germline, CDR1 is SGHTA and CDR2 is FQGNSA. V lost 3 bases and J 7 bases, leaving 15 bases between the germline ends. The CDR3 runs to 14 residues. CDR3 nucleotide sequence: TGTGCCAGCAGCTTCGTACAGGGCGGAGGTGGCTACACCTTC. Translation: CASSFVQGGGGYTF. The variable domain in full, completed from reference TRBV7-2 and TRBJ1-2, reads GAGVSQSPSNKVTEKGKDVELRCDPISGHTALYWYRQSLGQGLEFLIYFQGNSAPDKSGLPSDRFSAERTGGSVSTLTIQRTQQEDSAVYLCASSFVQGGGGYTFGSGTRLTVV.

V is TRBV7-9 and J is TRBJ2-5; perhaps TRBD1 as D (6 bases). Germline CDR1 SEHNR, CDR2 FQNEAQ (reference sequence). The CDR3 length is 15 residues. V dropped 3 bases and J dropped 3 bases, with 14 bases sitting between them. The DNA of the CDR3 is TGTGCCAGCAGCTTCCTTCAGGCAGGGGAAGAGACCCAGTACTTC. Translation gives CASSFLQAGEETQYF.

The CDR3 bases are TGCGCCAGCAGTGAGGGCCGGGAGCTATCCTACGAGCAGTACTTC. It encodes CASSEGRELSYEQYF. This chain links TRBV10-1 with TRBJ2-7; possible D gene TRBD2, 6 bases. Germline V gene sequence: CDR1 WNHNN, CDR2 SYGVQD (reference sequence). The CDR3 totals 15 residues. V dropped 2 bases and J dropped 1 base, with 12 bases sitting between them.